Listed below are T cell receptor beta chains from one sample, sequenced in a study of OX40 agonist ivuxolimab in advanced cancers. Sequenced by immunoSEQ multiplex PCR; TCRdb stores in-frame clones only, minus some. The table records some 65,000 clones, over 60% of them present only once. The sample in question was CD4+ or CD8+ T cells sorted from blood, obtained in a trial of the OX40 agonist ivuxolimab. The receptors were gathered from an adult with an advanced solid tumor such as melanoma, head and neck, liver or kidney cancer. Both conserved end residues are part of each CDR3. A D gene is named only where the DNA matches it firmly. Expanded clones get a size class; other rows say once, few or many, or leave the size out.

DNA,CDR3,V,D,J,size
TGCAGTGCTACTAAGGGGGAGACCCAGTACTTC,CSATKGETQYF,TRBV20-1,NA,TRBJ2-5,NA
TGTGCCTGGAGTGTATTCGGCAGGGGTAATCAGCCCCAGCATTTT,CAWSVFGRGNQPQHF,TRBV30,NA,TRBJ1-5,NA
TGCGCCAGCAGCTTGGGGCAAGGGACAGGGGGCTCCGGGGAGCTGTTTTTT,CASSLGQGTGGSGELFF,TRBV5-1,TRBD1,TRBJ2-2,NA
TGCGCCAGCAGCTTGGCAGCGGCCACAGATACGCAGTATTTT,CASSLAAATDTQYF,TRBV5-1,NA,TRBJ2-3,few
TGTGCCAGCAGCCAAGTAGGCGCCGGACGAGATGAGCAGTTCTTC,CASSQVGAGRDEQFF,TRBV4-2,NA,TRBJ2-1,NA
TGTGCCAGCAGCCAAGATAAAGGGGGGTCGAACTACGAGCAGTACTTC,CASSQDKGGSNYEQYF,TRBV4-2,NA,TRBJ2-7,NA
TGTGCCAGCAGTGAAAACAGGGAAGGGGATGAAAAACTGTTTTTT,CASSENREGDEKLFF,TRBV2,NA,TRBJ1-4,NA
TGTGCCAGCAGCTTATCTATTGTGAATGAGCAGTTCTTC,CASSLSIVNEQFF,TRBV7-2,NA,TRBJ2-1,NA
TGTGCCAGCAGCTTACAGCGGATGTCCTACGAGCAGTACTTC,CASSLQRMSYEQYF,TRBV7-2,NA,TRBJ2-7,NA
TGTGCCATCAGTCTCGACGGGAATTTGTACGAGCAGTACTTC,CAISLDGNLYEQYF,TRBV10-3,NA,TRBJ2-7,NA
TGTGCCAGCAGTTACTCGAGTCAACAGAACACTGAAGCTTTCTTT,CASSYSSQQNTEAFF,TRBV6-6,NA,TRBJ1-1,NA
TGCGCCAGCAGCTTGGAGGGGTACCAAGAGACCCAGTACTTC,CASSLEGYQETQYF,TRBV5-1,NA,TRBJ2-5,few
TGTGCCAGCAGCTTAGTCGTCCAAGAGACCCAGTACTTC,CASSLVVQETQYF,TRBV7-6,NA,TRBJ2-5,NA
TGTGCCAGCAGCCAGGGACAGACAGTCTATGGCTACACCTTC,CASSQGQTVYGYTF,TRBV6-5,TRBD1,TRBJ1-2,NA
TGTGCCAGCAGTTATTTGGACTACCCCCGGGACAGGGCTTTCTCAAGCTCCTACGAGCAGTACTTC,CASSYLDYPRDRAFSSSYEQYF,TRBV6-9,TRBD1,TRBJ2-7,NA
TGTGCCAGCAGCCGGACAGGGTCTAATGAAAAACTGTTTTTT,CASSRTGSNEKLFF,TRBV5-6,TRBD1,TRBJ1-4,NA
TGTGCCAGCAGCCAAGCCATCACCAACTATGGCTACACCTTC,CASSQAITNYGYTF,TRBV14,NA,TRBJ1-2,NA
TGTGCCAGCAGTTCGCCGGGACGCGGCAATTCACCCCTCCACTTT,CASSSPGRGNSPLHF,TRBV27,NA,TRBJ1-6,NA
TGTGCCAGCAGCCCTGGCGGGGACTACGAGCAGTACTTC,CASSPGGDYEQYF,TRBV11-3,NA,TRBJ2-7,NA
TGCGCCAGCAGCCAAGAAACGGGAGTCTCCTACGAGCAGTACTTC,CASSQETGVSYEQYF,TRBV4-1,NA,TRBJ2-7,NA
TGTGCCAGCAGCTTGGGACAACGGACCGGGGAGCTGTTTTTT,CASSLGQRTGELFF,TRBV5-8,NA,TRBJ2-2,NA
TGTGCCAGCAGCTTCGGGATGTCCTACAATCAGCCCCAGCATTTT,CASSFGMSYNQPQHF,TRBV5-6,NA,TRBJ1-5,few
TGTGCCAGCAGCTTATTGGGACAGTTCGAGGACGAGCAGTACTTC,CASSLLGQFEDEQYF,TRBV7-3,TRBD1,TRBJ2-7,NA